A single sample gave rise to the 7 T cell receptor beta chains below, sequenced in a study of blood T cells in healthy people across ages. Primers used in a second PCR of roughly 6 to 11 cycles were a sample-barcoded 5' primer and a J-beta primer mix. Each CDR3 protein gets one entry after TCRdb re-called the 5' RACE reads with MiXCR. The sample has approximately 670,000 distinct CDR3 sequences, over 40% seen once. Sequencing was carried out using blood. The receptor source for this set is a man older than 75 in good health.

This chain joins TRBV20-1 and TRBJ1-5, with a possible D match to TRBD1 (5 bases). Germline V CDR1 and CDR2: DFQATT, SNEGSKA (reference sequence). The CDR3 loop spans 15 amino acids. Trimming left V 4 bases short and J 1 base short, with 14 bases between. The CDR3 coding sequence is TGCAGTGCTACCCCAGCGGGGCGGAGCAATCAGCCCCAGCATTTT. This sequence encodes CSATPAGRSNQPQHF.

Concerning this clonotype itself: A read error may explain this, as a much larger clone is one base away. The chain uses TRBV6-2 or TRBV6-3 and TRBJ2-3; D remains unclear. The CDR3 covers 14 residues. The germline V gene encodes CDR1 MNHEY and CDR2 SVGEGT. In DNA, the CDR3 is TGTGCCAGCAGCTTAGGAAGTAGCACAGATCCGCAGTATTTT. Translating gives CASSLGSSTDPQYF.

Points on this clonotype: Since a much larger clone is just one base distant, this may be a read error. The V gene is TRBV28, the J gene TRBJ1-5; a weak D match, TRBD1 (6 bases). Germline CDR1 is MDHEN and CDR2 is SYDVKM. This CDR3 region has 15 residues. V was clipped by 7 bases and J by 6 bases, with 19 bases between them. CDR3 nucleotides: TGTGCCAGCAACGCGGACGGGGGGCTTGGTCAGCCCCAGCATTTT. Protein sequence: CASNADGGLGQPQHF.

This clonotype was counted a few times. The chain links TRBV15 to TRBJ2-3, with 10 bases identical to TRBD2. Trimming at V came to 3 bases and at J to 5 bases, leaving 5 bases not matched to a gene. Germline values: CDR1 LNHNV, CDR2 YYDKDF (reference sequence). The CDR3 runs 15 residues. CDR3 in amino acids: CATSSLAGAQDTQYF. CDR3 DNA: TGTGCCACCAGCAGCCTAGCGGGAGCTCAAGATACGCAGTATTTT.

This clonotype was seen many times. This CDR3 is CASSQEGQRETQYF. CDR3 DNA: TGCGCCAGCAGCCAAGAGGGACAGAGGGAGACCCAGTACTTC. The chain is built from TRBV4-3 and TRBJ2-5, with 7 bases lining up with TRBD1. The CDR3 covers 14 residues. J was trimmed by 5 bases and V by 0 bases; bases with no gene match: 3. CDR1 and CDR2 (germline): LGHNA, YSLEER.

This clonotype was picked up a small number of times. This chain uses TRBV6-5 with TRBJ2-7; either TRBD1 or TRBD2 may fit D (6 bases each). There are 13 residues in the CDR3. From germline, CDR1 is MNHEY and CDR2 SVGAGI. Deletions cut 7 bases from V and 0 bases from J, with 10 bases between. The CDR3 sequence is CASNPGASYEQYF. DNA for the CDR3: TGTGCCAGCAATCCGGGGGCCTCCTACGAGCAGTACTTC.

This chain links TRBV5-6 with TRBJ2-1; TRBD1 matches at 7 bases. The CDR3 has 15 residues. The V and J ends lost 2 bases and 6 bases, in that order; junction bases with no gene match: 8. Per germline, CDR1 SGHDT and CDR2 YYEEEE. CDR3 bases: TGTGCCAGCAGCTTCAAGACAGGGAGCGGCAATGAGCAGTTCTTC. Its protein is CASSFKTGSGNEQFF.